This TCR beta chain was found in a study of Ad26.COV2.S vaccination and SARS-CoV-2 variants. The CDR3 totals 14 residues. V was trimmed by 7 bases and J by 7 bases, leaving 17 bases between them. CDR1 is MDHEN and CDR2 is SYDVKM in the germline V gene. Sequenced by immunoSEQ multiplex PCR; TCRdb stores in-frame clones only, minus some. Of hundreds of thousands of clones listed, approximately 86% are singletons. Study results and limitations: Compared with placebo recipients, vaccine recipients had higher spike-specific TCR breadth.

In regard to this clone: Its antigen is not identified.

As to treatment: 15 to 20 received Ad26.COV2.S at low or high dose, single or two shots; roughly five received placebo; per-sample allocation not given. Sample collection was performed on day 63 after the first vaccine or placebo injection. Its platform was an Ad26 vector, and its expressed antigen was Wuhan-strain SARS-CoV-2 spike. The chain links TRBV28 to TRBJ1-5, with no clear D. The TCR comes from a person aged 18 to 65 who received the Ad26.COV2.S COVID-19 vaccine or a placebo. Sequenced here: peripheral blood, sampled in a trial of Ad26.COV2.S vaccine versus placebo. CDR3 DNA sequence: TGTGCCAGCATTACGGGCCCTCCCGGGCAGCCCCAGCATTTT. Residues: CASITGPPGQPQHF.